This TCR beta chain was identified in a study of CD8+CD57+ T cells in acquired aplastic anemia. At the level of the study: When averaged, DNA from sorted CD4+ and CD8+ cells came to around 3 ug. Study-wide results and limits: Fewer than 35 sequences, all CD8+ CDR3, were shared between patients and controls. Patient and control CD8+ Simpson's diversity was not significantly different.

Genomic DNA provided the template from which TCR beta VDJ and CDR3 profiles were obtained. TCRdb recomputed calls from the reads with MiXCR, one row per CDR3 protein. This sample carries about 190,000 distinct CDR3 sequences, approximately 52% of them seen once, and the ten largest clones take more than 15%. Germline V lookup: CDR1 DFQATT, CDR2 SNEGSKA (reference sequence). The CDR3 sequence is 12 residues long. V was cut by 3 bases and J by 5 bases, with 10 bases left in between. With regard to this clonotype: Its antigen remains unidentified.

This receptor was obtained from a human donor in good health, serving as a control. The J gene is TRBJ2-5, the V gene TRBV20-1; TRBD2 is a possible D gene (6 bases). The sample consisted of sorted CD4+, CD8+, or CD8+CD57+ T cells (not recorded which) from PBMCs. CDR3 in DNA: TGCAGTGCTAGCCCGGGGGTGGAGACCCAGTACTTC. Translating gives CSASPGVETQYF.